Listed below are T cell receptor beta chains from one sample, sequenced in a study of blood T cell repertoires in COVID-19. Clones were sequenced by immunoSEQ multiplex PCR, and TCRdb holds only the in-frame ones, with some missing. The sample lists 150,000 or so clones, roughly 73% occurring once. The sequenced material came from peripheral blood. Receptor source: a woman aged 45 to 65 with active or convalescent COVID-19. The CDR3 runs from the conserved cysteine through the conserved F or W. Fields, in order: CDR3 length, V gene, D gene, clone size, J gene, CDR3 DNA, CDR3 protein. A D gene is named only where the DNA matches it firmly. A clone size is listed for some rows: how often the clone was seen (once, few, many), or a class if it is expanded.

cdr3_length: 17
v_call: TRBV2
d_call: TRBD1
clone_size: many
j_call: TRBJ2-6
cdr3_nt: TGTGCCAGCAGCGGAGGTTGGACAGGGTCTGGGGCCAACGTCCTGACTTTC
cdr3_aa: CASSGGWTGSGANVLTF

cdr3_length: 18
v_call: TRBV6-6
d_call: TRBD2
clone_size: -
j_call: TRBJ2-2
cdr3_nt: TGTGCCAGCAGTCCGACTAGCGGGAGAGGTTGGAACACCGGGGAGCTGTTTTTT
cdr3_aa: CASSPTSGRGWNTGELFF

cdr3_length: 15
v_call: TRBV15
d_call: -
clone_size: -
j_call: TRBJ1-2
cdr3_nt: TGTGCCACCAGCAGCCGACAGCCACAAAACTATGGCTACACCTTC
cdr3_aa: CATSSRQPQNYGYTF

cdr3_length: 15
v_call: TRBV5-6
d_call: -
clone_size: -
j_call: TRBJ2-1
cdr3_nt: TGTGCCAGCAGCTTGGCAGTTAGCTTGTCCGATGAGCAGTTCTTC
cdr3_aa: CASSLAVSLSDEQFF

cdr3_length: 16
v_call: TRBV5-4
d_call: -
clone_size: -
j_call: TRBJ2-5
cdr3_nt: TGTGCCAGCAGCTTGGGTCAGGGCTTGGGGCAAGAGACCCAGTACTTC
cdr3_aa: CASSLGQGLGQETQYF

cdr3_length: 14
v_call: TRBV2
d_call: -
clone_size: once
j_call: TRBJ2-1
cdr3_nt: TGTGCCAGCAGTGAAACCCTAGCTGCTAATGAGCAGTTCTTC
cdr3_aa: CASSETLAANEQFF

cdr3_length: 13
v_call: TRBV27
d_call: TRBD1
clone_size: -
j_call: TRBJ1-2
cdr3_nt: TGTGCCAGCAGTTCACAGGGGCCCTATGGCTACACCTTC
cdr3_aa: CASSSQGPYGYTF

cdr3_length: 14
v_call: TRBV4-1
d_call: -
clone_size: few
j_call: TRBJ1-5
cdr3_nt: TGCGCCTGGGGATTGTCGGGAGGCTGGCCGGCCCAGCATTTT
cdr3_aa: CAWGLSGGWPAQHF

cdr3_length: 15
v_call: TRBV7-9
d_call: -
clone_size: once
j_call: TRBJ1-4
cdr3_nt: TGTGCCAGCAGCGGACAACCACAGGAATCGGAAAAACTGTTTTTT
cdr3_aa: CASSGQPQESEKLFF

cdr3_length: 15
v_call: TRBV6-1
d_call: TRBD1
clone_size: -
j_call: TRBJ2-7
cdr3_nt: TGTGCCAGCAGTGAGTCTGGGACAGCCTCCTACGAGCAGTACTTC
cdr3_aa: CASSESGTASYEQYF

cdr3_length: 15
v_call: TRBV5-5
d_call: -
clone_size: many
j_call: TRBJ2-1
cdr3_nt: TGTGCCAGCAGCTTGGCCGTTAGCACCTACAATGAGCAGTTCTTC
cdr3_aa: CASSLAVSTYNEQFF

cdr3_length: 15
v_call: TRBV28
d_call: -
clone_size: few
j_call: TRBJ1-1
cdr3_nt: TGTGCCAGCAGCAACCCTTCGATAGGAGGCACTGAAGCTTTCTTT
cdr3_aa: CASSNPSIGGTEAFF

cdr3_length: 15
v_call: TRBV30
d_call: -
clone_size: few
j_call: TRBJ1-2
cdr3_nt: TGTGCCTGGAGTGTCTCCGAGCGTCCTGGCTATGGCTACACCTTC
cdr3_aa: CAWSVSERPGYGYTF

cdr3_length: 15
v_call: TRBV4-3
d_call: TRBD1
clone_size: -
j_call: TRBJ2-5
cdr3_nt: TGCGCCAGCAGCCCCCGGGACAGGGAGTTTGAGACCCAGTACTTC
cdr3_aa: CASSPRDREFETQYF

cdr3_length: 17
v_call: TRBV7-6
d_call: -
clone_size: -
j_call: TRBJ1-5
cdr3_nt: TGTGCCAGCAGCCAAGGACAGACACAATATAGCAATCAGCCCCAGCATTTT
cdr3_aa: CASSQGQTQYSNQPQHF

cdr3_length: 13
v_call: TRBV5-1
d_call: -
clone_size: -
j_call: TRBJ2-3
cdr3_nt: TGCGCCAGCAGCTCCCGGGAAGCGTATACGCAGTATTTT
cdr3_aa: CASSSREAYTQYF

cdr3_length: 16
v_call: TRBV19
d_call: -
clone_size: -
j_call: TRBJ1-5
cdr3_nt: TGTGCCAGTACCTCCCCCACAGGGATGGGCAATCAGCCCCAGCATTTT
cdr3_aa: CASTSPTGMGNQPQHF

cdr3_length: 14
v_call: TRBV6-5
d_call: -
clone_size: -
j_call: TRBJ2-3
cdr3_nt: TGTGCCAGCAGTTTGCAGGGCCCCCCAGATACGCAGTATTTT
cdr3_aa: CASSLQGPPDTQYF

cdr3_length: 16
v_call: TRBV27
d_call: TRBD2
clone_size: -
j_call: TRBJ2-1
cdr3_nt: TGTGCCAGCAGTTTCTCCGGAGCGGGAGGATTGTTTGAGCAGTTCTTC
cdr3_aa: CASSFSGAGGLFEQFF

cdr3_length: 17
v_call: TRBV18
d_call: TRBD2
clone_size: -
j_call: TRBJ2-2
cdr3_nt: TGTGCCAGCTCACCCAGCGCTAGCGGGATGAGCACCGGGGAGCTGTTTTTT
cdr3_aa: CASSPSASGMSTGELFF

cdr3_length: 16
v_call: TRBV6-2/TRBV6-3
d_call: TRBD2
clone_size: -
j_call: TRBJ2-3
cdr3_nt: TGTGCCAGCAGCACGGACCGGGACTACAGCACAGATACGCAGTATTTT
cdr3_aa: CASSTDRDYSTDTQYF

cdr3_length: 17
v_call: TRBV25-1
d_call: -
clone_size: few
j_call: TRBJ1-4
cdr3_nt: TGTGCCAGCAGTGAATCTCGTATGGCCGCAACTAATGAAAAACTGTTTTTT
cdr3_aa: CASSESRMAATNEKLFF

cdr3_length: 15
v_call: TRBV11-2
d_call: TRBD1
clone_size: -
j_call: TRBJ2-1
cdr3_nt: TGTGCCAGCAGCCTACTGGGACAGGGGTACAATGAGCAGTTCTTC
cdr3_aa: CASSLLGQGYNEQFF

cdr3_length: 19
v_call: TRBV7-8
d_call: TRBD1
clone_size: -
j_call: TRBJ2-7
cdr3_nt: TGTGCCAGCAGCTTGTATACTGGACAGGCCTCTTATTTCAACTACGAGCAGTACTTC
cdr3_aa: CASSLYTGQASYFNYEQYF

cdr3_length: 12
v_call: TRBV6-5
d_call: -
clone_size: -
j_call: TRBJ2-7
cdr3_nt: TGTGCCAGCAGTTACAACAGCTACGAGCAGTACTTC
cdr3_aa: CASSYNSYEQYF

cdr3_length: 12
v_call: TRBV7-8
d_call: -
clone_size: once
j_call: TRBJ2-5
cdr3_nt: TGTGCCAGCAGCCTGCCTAGTTTGGAGCAGTACTTC
cdr3_aa: CASSLPSLEQYF

cdr3_length: 11
v_call: TRBV30
d_call: -
clone_size: -
j_call: TRBJ1-1
cdr3_nt: TGTGCCTGGAGCGAGCAGGGTGAAGCTTTCTTT
cdr3_aa: CAWSEQGEAFF

cdr3_length: 14
v_call: TRBV2
d_call: -
clone_size: -
j_call: TRBJ1-5
cdr3_nt: TGTGCCAGCAGTGAAGCGCGGCTGAATCAGCCCCAGCATTTT
cdr3_aa: CASSEARLNQPQHF

cdr3_length: 17
v_call: TRBV6-2/TRBV6-3
d_call: -
clone_size: -
j_call: TRBJ1-6
cdr3_nt: TGTGCCAGCAGTTCGGACTCAAAGGGTTCCTATAATTCACCCCTCCACTTT
cdr3_aa: CASSSDSKGSYNSPLHF

cdr3_length: 12
v_call: TRBV7-8
d_call: TRBD1
clone_size: -
j_call: TRBJ1-1
cdr3_nt: TGTGCCAGCAGCCCGGGACAGGGTGAAGCTTTCTTT
cdr3_aa: CASSPGQGEAFF

cdr3_length: 14
v_call: TRBV9
d_call: -
clone_size: -
j_call: TRBJ2-3
cdr3_nt: TGTGCCAGCAGCGTACGGGTAGCGGTAGATACGCAGTATTTT
cdr3_aa: CASSVRVAVDTQYF

cdr3_length: 15
v_call: TRBV6-2/TRBV6-3
d_call: -
clone_size: once
j_call: TRBJ1-1
cdr3_nt: TGTGCCAGCAGTAAAGCGGGACTGATGCGCGGTGAAGCTTTCTTT
cdr3_aa: CASSKAGLMRGEAFF

cdr3_length: 15
v_call: TRBV19
d_call: -
clone_size: -
j_call: TRBJ1-5
cdr3_nt: TGTGCCAGTAGTATTATCAGGGATTCGGGTCAGCCCCAGCATTTT
cdr3_aa: CASSIIRDSGQPQHF

cdr3_length: 14
v_call: TRBV4-2
d_call: -
clone_size: -
j_call: TRBJ2-2
cdr3_nt: TGTGCCAGCAGCCAAGCCCTGAACACCGGGGAGCTGTTTTTT
cdr3_aa: CASSQALNTGELFF

cdr3_length: 13
v_call: TRBV27
d_call: -
clone_size: -
j_call: TRBJ2-7
cdr3_nt: TGTGCCAGCAGTCTAAAGAGTACCTACGAGCAGTACTTC
cdr3_aa: CASSLKSTYEQYF

cdr3_length: 15
v_call: TRBV4-3
d_call: TRBD2
clone_size: many
j_call: TRBJ2-1
cdr3_nt: TGCGCCAGCAGCCAAGGGGGGGGCTCCTACAATGAGCAGTTCTTC
cdr3_aa: CASSQGGGSYNEQFF

cdr3_length: 14
v_call: TRBV6-5
d_call: -
clone_size: -
j_call: TRBJ1-2
cdr3_nt: TGTGCCAGCAGTATAAATACAGCTAACTATGGCTACACCTTC
cdr3_aa: CASSINTANYGYTF

cdr3_length: 14
v_call: TRBV10-3
d_call: TRBD1
clone_size: few
j_call: TRBJ2-7
cdr3_nt: TGTGCCATCAGTAACAGGGGATCGGCCTACGAGCAGTACTTC
cdr3_aa: CAISNRGSAYEQYF

cdr3_length: 17
v_call: TRBV9
d_call: TRBD2
clone_size: -
j_call: TRBJ2-3
cdr3_nt: TGTGCCAGCAGCGTACGAGCGGGGGGGCCCGGCACAGATACGCAGTATTTT
cdr3_aa: CASSVRAGGPGTDTQYF

cdr3_length: 12
v_call: TRBV30
d_call: TRBD1
clone_size: once
j_call: TRBJ2-4
cdr3_nt: TGTGCCGGGGACAGAGCCAAAAACATTCAGTACTTC
cdr3_aa: CAGDRAKNIQYF

cdr3_length: 12
v_call: TRBV12-3/TRBV12-4
d_call: -
clone_size: -
j_call: TRBJ2-1
cdr3_nt: TGTGCCAGCAGGTCCCAAGGGGATGAGCAGTTCTTC
cdr3_aa: CASRSQGDEQFF

cdr3_length: 15
v_call: TRBV6-2/TRBV6-3
d_call: TRBD1
clone_size: -
j_call: TRBJ1-1
cdr3_nt: TGTGCCAGCAGTTGGCAGGGGGCCATGAACACTGAAGCTTTCTTT
cdr3_aa: CASSWQGAMNTEAFF

cdr3_length: 15
v_call: TRBV2
d_call: TRBD1
clone_size: -
j_call: TRBJ1-2
cdr3_nt: TGTGCCAGCAGTGACCCCCAGGGGGCTGACTATGGCTACACCTTC
cdr3_aa: CASSDPQGADYGYTF

cdr3_length: 9
v_call: TRBV21-1
d_call: -
clone_size: -
j_call: TRBJ2-7
cdr3_nt: TGTGCCACCAACTACGAGCAGTACTTC
cdr3_aa: CATNYEQYF

cdr3_length: 15
v_call: TRBV30
d_call: TRBD2
clone_size: -
j_call: TRBJ2-1
cdr3_nt: TGTGCCTGGAGTGGGGCTAGCGGGACCTACAATGAGCAGTTCTTC
cdr3_aa: CAWSGASGTYNEQFF

cdr3_length: 13
v_call: TRBV30
d_call: TRBD1
clone_size: once
j_call: TRBJ1-2
cdr3_nt: TGTGCCTGGAGGACCGGACAGGGCGTTGGCTACACCTTC
cdr3_aa: CAWRTGQGVGYTF

cdr3_length: 12
v_call: TRBV9
d_call: -
clone_size: -
j_call: TRBJ1-1
cdr3_nt: TGTGCCAGCAGCCGGGGACGGGGGGAGGCTTTCTTT
cdr3_aa: CASSRGRGEAFF

cdr3_length: 14
v_call: TRBV5-1
d_call: TRBD1
clone_size: -
j_call: TRBJ1-4
cdr3_nt: TGCGCCAGCAGCTTCGACAGGGGTAATGAAAAACTGTTTTTT
cdr3_aa: CASSFDRGNEKLFF

cdr3_length: 13
v_call: TRBV10-3
d_call: -
clone_size: -
j_call: TRBJ2-3
cdr3_nt: TGTGCCATCAGTGAGCCCCTTTATGATACGCAGTATTTT
cdr3_aa: CAISEPLYDTQYF

cdr3_length: 17
v_call: TRBV14
d_call: TRBD2
clone_size: -
j_call: TRBJ2-1
cdr3_nt: TGTGCCAGCAGCCAAGATACCGGGACTAGCGGGTGGAATGAGCAGTTCTTC
cdr3_aa: CASSQDTGTSGWNEQFF

cdr3_length: 15
v_call: TRBV6-5
d_call: -
clone_size: -
j_call: TRBJ1-2
cdr3_nt: TGTGCCAGCAGTTACTCGATTGCCGGGGTCGGTGGCTACACCTTC
cdr3_aa: CASSYSIAGVGGYTF

cdr3_length: 14
v_call: TRBV7-3
d_call: -
clone_size: -
j_call: TRBJ1-1
cdr3_nt: TGTGCCAGCAGCTTAACGAGTTGGAACACTGAAGCTTTCTTT
cdr3_aa: CASSLTSWNTEAFF

cdr3_length: 17
v_call: TRBV11-2
d_call: TRBD2
clone_size: -
j_call: TRBJ2-3
cdr3_nt: TGTGCCAGCAGCTCCCCCCCCGAGCGGGAGGGCGCAGATACGCAGTATTTT
cdr3_aa: CASSSPPEREGADTQYF

cdr3_length: 14
v_call: TRBV15
d_call: -
clone_size: few
j_call: TRBJ1-3
cdr3_nt: TGTGCCACCAGCACAAAGGGGGGGAGTGACACCATATATTTT
cdr3_aa: CATSTKGGSDTIYF

cdr3_length: 14
v_call: TRBV7-9
d_call: -
clone_size: medium-sized
j_call: TRBJ2-7
cdr3_nt: TGTGCCAGCAGCTCTCGTCTAAACCCCTACGAGCAGTACTTC
cdr3_aa: CASSSRLNPYEQYF

cdr3_length: 11
v_call: TRBV5-1
d_call: -
clone_size: -
j_call: TRBJ2-7
cdr3_nt: TGCGCCAGCAGCGAACTAAACGAGCAGTACTTC
cdr3_aa: CASSELNEQYF

cdr3_length: 14
v_call: TRBV11-1
d_call: TRBD1
clone_size: few
j_call: TRBJ2-7
cdr3_nt: TGTGCCAGCAACCGGGACAGGTTTAACCACGAGCAGTACTTC
cdr3_aa: CASNRDRFNHEQYF

cdr3_length: 15
v_call: TRBV7-2
d_call: TRBD2
clone_size: -
j_call: TRBJ2-4
cdr3_nt: TGTGCCAGCAGCCGGGGGGGGAGCGGAGAAAACATTCAGTACTTC
cdr3_aa: CASSRGGSGENIQYF

cdr3_length: 16
v_call: TRBV7-2
d_call: TRBD2
clone_size: many
j_call: TRBJ2-1
cdr3_nt: TGTGCCAGCAGCTGGACCGGGACTAGTTCCTACAATGAGCAGTTCTTC
cdr3_aa: CASSWTGTSSYNEQFF